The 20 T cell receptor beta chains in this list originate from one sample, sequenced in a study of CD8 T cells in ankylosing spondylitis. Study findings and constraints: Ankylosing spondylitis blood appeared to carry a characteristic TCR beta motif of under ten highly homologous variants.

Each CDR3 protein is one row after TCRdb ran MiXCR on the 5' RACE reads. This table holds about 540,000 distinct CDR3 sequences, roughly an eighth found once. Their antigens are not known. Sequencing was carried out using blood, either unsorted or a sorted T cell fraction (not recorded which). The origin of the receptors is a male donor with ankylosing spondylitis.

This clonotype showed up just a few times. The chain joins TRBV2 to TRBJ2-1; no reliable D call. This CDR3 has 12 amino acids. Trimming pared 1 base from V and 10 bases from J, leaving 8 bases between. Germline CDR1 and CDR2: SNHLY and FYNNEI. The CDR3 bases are TGTGCCAGCAGTGAAGGACCGCAAGAGCAGTTCTTC. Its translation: CASSEGPQEQFF. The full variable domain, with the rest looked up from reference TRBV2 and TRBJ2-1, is EPEVTQTPSHQVTQMGQEVILRCVPISNHLYFYWYRQILGQKVEFLVSFYNNEISEKSEIFDDQFSVERPDGSNFTLKIRSTKLEDSAMYFCASSEGPQEQFFGPGTRLTVL.

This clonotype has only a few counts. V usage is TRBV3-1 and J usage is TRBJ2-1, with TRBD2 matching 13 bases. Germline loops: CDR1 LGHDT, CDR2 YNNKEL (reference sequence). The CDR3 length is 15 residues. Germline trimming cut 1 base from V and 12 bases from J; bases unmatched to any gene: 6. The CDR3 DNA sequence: TGTGCCAGCAGCCAAGGACTAGCGGGAGGCATCTGGCAGTTCTTC. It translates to CASSQGLAGGIWQFF.

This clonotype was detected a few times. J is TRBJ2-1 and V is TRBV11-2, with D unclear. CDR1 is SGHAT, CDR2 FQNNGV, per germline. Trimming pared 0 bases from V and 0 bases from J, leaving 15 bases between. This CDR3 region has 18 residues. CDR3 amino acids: CASSLDPSGLTSYNEQFF. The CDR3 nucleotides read TGTGCCAGCAGCTTAGACCCTTCAGGCCTAACCTCCTACAATGAGCAGTTCTTC.

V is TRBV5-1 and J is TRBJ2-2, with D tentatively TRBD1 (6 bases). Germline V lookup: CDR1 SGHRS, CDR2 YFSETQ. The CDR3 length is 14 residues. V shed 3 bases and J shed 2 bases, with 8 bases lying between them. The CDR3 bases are TGCGCCAGCAGCTCGGGACACAACACCGGGGAGCTGTTTTTT. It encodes CASSSGHNTGELFF.

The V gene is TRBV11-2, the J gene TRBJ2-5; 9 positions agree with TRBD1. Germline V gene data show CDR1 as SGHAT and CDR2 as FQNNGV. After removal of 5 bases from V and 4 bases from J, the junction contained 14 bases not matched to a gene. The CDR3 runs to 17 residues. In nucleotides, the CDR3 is TGTGCCAGCAGCCCTAGGGCCCCCGGGACAGGGACAGAGACCCAGTACTTC. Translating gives CASSPRAPGTGTETQYF. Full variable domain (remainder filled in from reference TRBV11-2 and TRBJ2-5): EAGVAQSPRYKIIEKRQSVAFWCNPISGHATLYWYQQILGQGPKLLIQFQNNGVVDDSQLPKDRFSAERLKGVDSTLKIQPAKLEDSAVYLCASSPRAPGTGTETQYFGPGTRLLVL.

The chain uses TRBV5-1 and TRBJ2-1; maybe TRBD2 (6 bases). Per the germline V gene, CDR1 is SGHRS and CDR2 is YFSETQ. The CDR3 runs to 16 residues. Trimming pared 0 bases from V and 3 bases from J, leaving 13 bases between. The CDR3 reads CASSLATSGLYNEQFF. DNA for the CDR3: TGCGCCAGCAGCTTGGCCACCAGCGGGCTCTACAATGAGCAGTTCTTC. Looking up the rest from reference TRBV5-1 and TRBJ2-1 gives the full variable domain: KAGVTQTPRYLIKTRGQQVTLSCSPISGHRSVSWYQQTPGQGLQFLFEYFSETQRNKGNFPGRFSGRQFSNSRSEMNVSTLELGDSALYLCASSLATSGLYNEQFFGPGTRLTVL.

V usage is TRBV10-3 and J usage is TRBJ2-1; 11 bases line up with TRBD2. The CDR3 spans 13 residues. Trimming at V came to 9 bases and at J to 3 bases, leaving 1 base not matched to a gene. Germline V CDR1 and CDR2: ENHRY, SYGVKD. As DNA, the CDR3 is TGTGCCATACTAGCGGGAGACTACAATGAGCAGTTCTTC. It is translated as CAILAGDYNEQFF.

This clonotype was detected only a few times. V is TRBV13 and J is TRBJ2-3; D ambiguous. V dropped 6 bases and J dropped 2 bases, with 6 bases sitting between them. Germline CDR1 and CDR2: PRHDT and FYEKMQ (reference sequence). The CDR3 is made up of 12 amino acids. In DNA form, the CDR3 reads TGTGCCAGCAGTTCAGTCACAGATACGCAGTATTTT. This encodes CASSSVTDTQYF.

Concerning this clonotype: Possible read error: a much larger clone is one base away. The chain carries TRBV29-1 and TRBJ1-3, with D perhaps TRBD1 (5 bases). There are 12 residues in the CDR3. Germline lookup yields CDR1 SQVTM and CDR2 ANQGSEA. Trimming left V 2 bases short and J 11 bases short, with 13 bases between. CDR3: CSVERLRDAIYF. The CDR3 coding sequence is TGCAGCGTTGAAAGGCTCCGGGACGCCATATATTTT.

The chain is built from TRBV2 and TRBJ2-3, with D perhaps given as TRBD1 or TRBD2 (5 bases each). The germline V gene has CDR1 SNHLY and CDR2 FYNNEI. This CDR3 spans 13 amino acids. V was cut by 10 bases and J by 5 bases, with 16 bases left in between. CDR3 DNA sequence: TGTGCCACCCGGTGGGGGATTGAAGATACGCAGTATTTT. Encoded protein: CATRWGIEDTQYF.

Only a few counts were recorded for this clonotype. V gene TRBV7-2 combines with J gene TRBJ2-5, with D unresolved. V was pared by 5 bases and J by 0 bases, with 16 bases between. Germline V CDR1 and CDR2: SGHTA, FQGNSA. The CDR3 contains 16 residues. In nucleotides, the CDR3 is TGTGCCAGCAGCGCTACTGGATCCTTGTACCAAGAGACCCAGTACTTC. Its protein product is CASSATGSLYQETQYF.

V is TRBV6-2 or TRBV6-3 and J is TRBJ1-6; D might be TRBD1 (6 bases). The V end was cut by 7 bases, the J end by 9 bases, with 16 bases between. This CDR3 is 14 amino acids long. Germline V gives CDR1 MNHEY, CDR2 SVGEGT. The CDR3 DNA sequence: TGTGCCAGCAACAAAGACAGGCGACTTTCACCCCTCCACTTT. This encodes CASNKDRRLSPLHF.

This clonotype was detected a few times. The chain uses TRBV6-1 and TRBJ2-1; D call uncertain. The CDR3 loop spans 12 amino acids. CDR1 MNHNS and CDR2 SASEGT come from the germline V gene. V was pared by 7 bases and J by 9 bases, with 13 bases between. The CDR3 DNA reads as TGTGCCAGCACCAAAACCAAGGTTGAGCAGTTCTTC. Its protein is CASTKTKVEQFF.

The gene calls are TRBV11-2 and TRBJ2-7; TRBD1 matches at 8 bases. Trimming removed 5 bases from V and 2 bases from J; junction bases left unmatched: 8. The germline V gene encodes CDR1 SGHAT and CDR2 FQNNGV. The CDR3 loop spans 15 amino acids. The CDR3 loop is CASSPWTGPPYEQYV. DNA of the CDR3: TGTGCCAGCAGCCCATGGACAGGGCCCCCCTACGAGCAGTACGTC.

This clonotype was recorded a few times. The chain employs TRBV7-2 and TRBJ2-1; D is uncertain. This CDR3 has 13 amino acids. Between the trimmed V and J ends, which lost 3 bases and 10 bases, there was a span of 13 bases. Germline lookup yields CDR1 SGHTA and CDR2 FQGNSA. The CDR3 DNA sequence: TGTGCCAGCAGCTTGCCCGGAGTAGGCGAGCAGTTCTTC. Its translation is CASSLPGVGEQFF.

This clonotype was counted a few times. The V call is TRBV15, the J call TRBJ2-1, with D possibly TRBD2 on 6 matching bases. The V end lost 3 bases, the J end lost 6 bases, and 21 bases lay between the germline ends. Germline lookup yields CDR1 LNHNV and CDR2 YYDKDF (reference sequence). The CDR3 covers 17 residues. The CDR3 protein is CATSSGGGDGPSNEQFF. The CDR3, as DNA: TGTGCCACCAGCAGCGGGGGTGGGGACGGGCCATCCAATGAGCAGTTCTTC.

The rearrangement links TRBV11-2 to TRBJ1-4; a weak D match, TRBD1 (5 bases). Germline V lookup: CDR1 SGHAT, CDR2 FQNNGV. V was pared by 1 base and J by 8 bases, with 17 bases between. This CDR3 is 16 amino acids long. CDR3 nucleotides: TGTGCCAGCAGCTTAGCCCAGGGAGGCCAACTGGAAAAACTGTTTTTT. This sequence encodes CASSLAQGGQLEKLFF. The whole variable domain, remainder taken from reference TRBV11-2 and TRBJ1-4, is EAGVAQSPRYKIIEKRQSVAFWCNPISGHATLYWYQQILGQGPKLLIQFQNNGVVDDSQLPKDRFSAERLKGVDSTLKIQPAKLEDSAVYLCASSLAQGGQLEKLFFGSGTQLSVL.

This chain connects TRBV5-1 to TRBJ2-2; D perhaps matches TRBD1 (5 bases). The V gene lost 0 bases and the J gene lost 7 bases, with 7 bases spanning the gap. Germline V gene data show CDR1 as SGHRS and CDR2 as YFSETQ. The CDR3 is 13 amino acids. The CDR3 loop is CASSLAQGGELFF. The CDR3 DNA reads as TGCGCCAGCAGCTTGGCCCAGGGCGGGGAGCTGTTTTTT.

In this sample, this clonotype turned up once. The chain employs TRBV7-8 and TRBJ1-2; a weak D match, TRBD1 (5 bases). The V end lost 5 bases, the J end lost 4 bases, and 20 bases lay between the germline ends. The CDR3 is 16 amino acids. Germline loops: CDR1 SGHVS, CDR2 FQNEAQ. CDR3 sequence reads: CASSQGRVSRLYGYTF. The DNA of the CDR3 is TGTGCCAGCAGCCAGGGAAGGGTCAGCCGCCTCTATGGCTACACCTTC.

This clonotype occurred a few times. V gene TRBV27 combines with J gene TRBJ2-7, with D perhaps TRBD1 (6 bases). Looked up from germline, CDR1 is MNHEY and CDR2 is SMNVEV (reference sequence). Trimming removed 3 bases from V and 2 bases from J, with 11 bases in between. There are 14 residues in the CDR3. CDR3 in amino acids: CASSFDDRTYEQYF. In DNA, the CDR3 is TGTGCCAGCAGTTTTGATGACAGGACCTACGAGCAGTACTTC.